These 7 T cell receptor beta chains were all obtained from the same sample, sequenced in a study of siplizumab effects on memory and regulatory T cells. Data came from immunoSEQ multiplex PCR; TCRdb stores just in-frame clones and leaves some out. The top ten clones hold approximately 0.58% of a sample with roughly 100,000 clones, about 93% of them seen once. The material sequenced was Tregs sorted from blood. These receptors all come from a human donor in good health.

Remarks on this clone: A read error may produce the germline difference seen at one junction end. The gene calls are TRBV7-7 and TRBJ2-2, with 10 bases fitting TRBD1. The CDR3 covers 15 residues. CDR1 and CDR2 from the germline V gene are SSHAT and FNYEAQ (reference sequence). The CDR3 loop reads CASSSPDRGIGELFF. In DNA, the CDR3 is TGTGCTAGCAGCTCGCCGGACAGGGGGATCGGGGAGCTGTTTTTT.

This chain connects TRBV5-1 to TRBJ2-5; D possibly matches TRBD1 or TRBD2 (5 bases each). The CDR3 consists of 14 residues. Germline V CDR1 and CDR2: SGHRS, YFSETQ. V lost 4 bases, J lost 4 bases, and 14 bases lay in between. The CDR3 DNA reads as TGCGCCAGCAGCCAGGGACGGGTCCGAGAGACCCAGTACTTC. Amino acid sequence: CASSQGRVRETQYF.

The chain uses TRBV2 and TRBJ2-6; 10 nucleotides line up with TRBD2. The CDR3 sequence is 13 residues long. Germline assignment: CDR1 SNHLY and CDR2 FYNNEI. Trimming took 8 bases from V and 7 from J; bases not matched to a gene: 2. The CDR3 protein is CASASGSANVLTF. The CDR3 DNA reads TGTGCCAGCGCTAGCGGGAGTGCCAACGTCCTGACTTTC.

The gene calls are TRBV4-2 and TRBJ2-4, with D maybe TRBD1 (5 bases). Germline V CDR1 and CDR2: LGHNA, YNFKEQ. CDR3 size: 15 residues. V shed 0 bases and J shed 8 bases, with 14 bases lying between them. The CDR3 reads CASSQEPLQGDIQYF. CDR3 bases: TGTGCCAGCAGCCAAGAACCCCTCCAGGGCGACATTCAGTACTTC.

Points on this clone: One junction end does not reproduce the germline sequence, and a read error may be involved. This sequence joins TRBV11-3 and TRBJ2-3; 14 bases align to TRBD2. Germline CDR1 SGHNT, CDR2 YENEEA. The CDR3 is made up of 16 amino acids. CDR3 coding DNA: TGTGCCAGCAGCTTCGGACTAGCGGGAGGCACGGATACGCAGTATTTT. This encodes CASSFGLAGGTDTQYF.

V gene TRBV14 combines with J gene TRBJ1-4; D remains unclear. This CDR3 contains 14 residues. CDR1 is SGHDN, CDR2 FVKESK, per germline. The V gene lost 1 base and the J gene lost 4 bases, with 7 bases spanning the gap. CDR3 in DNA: TGTGCCAGCAGCCAAGGGCGGTTTAATGAAAAACTGTTTTTT. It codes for CASSQGRFNEKLFF.

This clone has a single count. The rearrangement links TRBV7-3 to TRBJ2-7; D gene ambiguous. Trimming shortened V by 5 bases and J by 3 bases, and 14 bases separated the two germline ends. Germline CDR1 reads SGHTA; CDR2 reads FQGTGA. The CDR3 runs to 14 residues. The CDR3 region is CASSPGRSSYEQYF. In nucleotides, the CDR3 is TGTGCCAGCAGCCCGGGTCGATCGAGCTACGAGCAGTACTTC.